Listed below are T cell receptor beta chains from one sample, sequenced in a study of blood T cell repertoires in COVID-19. The assay was immunoSEQ multiplex PCR, and TCRdb's table has in-frame clones only and misses some. Of more than 150,000 clones listed, 90% to 95% are singletons. The sequenced sample consisted of peripheral blood. The receptors come from a man aged 45-65 years with acute or convalescent COVID-19. Both conserved end residues are part of each CDR3. D genes are given only for firm matches. Size is omitted from some rows. Given values are once, few, many or a class for expanded clones.

D gene	V gene	clone size	J gene	CDR3 protein	CDR3 DNA
-	TRBV28	-	TRBJ1-1	CASSLGQGPEAFF	TGTGCCAGCAGTTTAGGCCAGGGCCCTGAAGCTTTCTTT
-	TRBV7-2	-	TRBJ1-2	CASSLMRVGYTF	TGTGCCAGCAGCTTGATGAGGGTTGGCTACACCTTC
TRBD1	TRBV30	few	TRBJ1-5	CAWGGQGGQPQHF	TGTGCCTGGGGCGGACAGGGGGGTCAGCCCCAGCATTTT
TRBD2	TRBV4-1	-	TRBJ2-2	CASSQTGTSGRAGELFF	TGCGCCAGCAGCCAAACCGGGACTAGCGGGCGTGCTGGGGAGCTGTTTTTT
TRBD1	TRBV7-9	once	TRBJ1-4	CASSSGVTGEVEKLFF	TGTGCCAGCAGCTCAGGCGTAACAGGGGAGGTTGAAAAACTGTTTTTT
-	TRBV6-5	-	TRBJ2-5	CASIATEGATETQYF	TGTGCCAGCATCGCTACGGAGGGCGCCACGGAGACCCAGTACTTC
-	TRBV10-3	-	TRBJ2-3	CAISGRLLLTDTQYF	TGTGCCATCAGTGGTCGACTGCTACTCACAGATACGCAGTATTTT
-	TRBV19	-	TRBJ1-1	CASSISGNTEAFF	TGTGCCAGTAGTATTTCGGGGAACACTGAAGCTTTCTTT
-	TRBV24-1	-	TRBJ2-3	CATICRKGSPDTQYF	TGTGCCACCATTTGTAGGAAAGGGAGCCCAGATACGCAGTATTTT
-	TRBV4-3	-	TRBJ1-5	CASSQNRANNQPQHF	TGCGCCAGCAGCCAAAACAGGGCCAACAATCAGCCCCAGCATTTT
TRBD2	TRBV27	once	TRBJ2-1	CASSLWGLAGVNEQFF	TGTGCCAGCAGTTTATGGGGGCTAGCGGGAGTTAATGAGCAGTTCTTC
-	TRBV28	-	TRBJ1-3	CASSLSGNTIYF	TGTGCCAGCAGTTTATCGGGAAACACCATATATTTT
-	TRBV7-8	-	TRBJ2-2	CASSLASGGELFF	TGTGCCAGCAGCTTAGCCTCAGGCGGGGAGCTGTTTTTT
TRBD1	TRBV28	once	TRBJ2-3	CASSPPEGGLTDTQYF	TGTGCCAGCAGTCCTCCCGAAGGGGGCCTCACAGATACGCAGTATTTT
TRBD1	TRBV7-2	-	TRBJ1-1	CASNTRDRVAEAFF	TGTGCCAGCAACACCCGGGACAGGGTCGCTGAAGCTTTCTTT
TRBD1	TRBV11-1	-	TRBJ2-5	CASSIQGAETQYF	TGTGCCAGCAGCATCCAGGGGGCAGAGACCCAGTACTTC
TRBD1	TRBV5-1	-	TRBJ2-7	CASTGQGFEQYF	TGCGCCAGCACGGGACAGGGGTTCGAGCAGTACTTC
-	TRBV19	-	TRBJ2-7	CASSIVGAGEQYF	TGTGCCAGTAGTATCGTAGGGGCAGGGGAGCAGTACTTC
-	TRBV7-3	once	TRBJ2-3	CASSPGFSTDTQYF	TGTGCCAGCAGCCCCGGGTTCAGCACAGATACGCAGTATTTT
TRBD2	TRBV7-8	few	TRBJ2-7	CASSASGTSGIEQYF	TGTGCCAGCAGCGCTTCCGGGACTAGCGGGATCGAGCAGTACTTC
-	TRBV7-3	-	TRBJ2-1	CASSLTGRGVYNEQFF	TGTGCCAGCAGCTTAACGGGCAGGGGGGTCTACAATGAGCAGTTCTTC
TRBD2	TRBV3-1/TRBV3-2	-	TRBJ2-3	CASSRTSSDTQYF	TGTGCCAGCAGCCGGACTAGTTCCGATACGCAGTATTTT
TRBD2	TRBV11-2	-	TRBJ2-7	CASSKIAGAQSYEQYF	TGTGCCAGCAGCAAAATAGCGGGGGCCCAATCCTACGAGCAGTACTTC
TRBD1	TRBV7-9	-	TRBJ2-7	CASRPGQGDLEQYF	TGTGCCAGCAGACCAGGACAGGGAGATCTCGAGCAGTACTTC
-	TRBV7-2	-	TRBJ1-1	CASSFSRLNTEAFF	TGTGCCAGCAGCTTTTCCCGTTTGAACACTGAAGCTTTCTTT
TRBD1	TRBV27	-	TRBJ1-1	CASRAGTGGNTEAFF	TGTGCCAGCAGGGCCGGGACAGGGGGGAACACTGAAGCTTTCTTT
TRBD1	TRBV29-1	-	TRBJ1-1	CSVAELQGAVNTEAFF	TGCAGCGTTGCTGAATTACAGGGGGCCGTGAACACTGAAGCTTTCTTT
-	TRBV19	-	TRBJ1-5	CASSINALQPQHF	TGTGCCAGTAGTATAAACGCGCTACAGCCCCAGCATTTT
-	TRBV5-1	once	TRBJ2-2	CASSLRRGAGELFF	TGCGCCAGCAGCTTGCGCAGGGGCGCCGGGGAGCTGTTTTTT
-	TRBV10-3	-	TRBJ1-4	CATPGATNEKLFF	TGTGCCACACCAGGGGCAACTAATGAAAAACTGTTTTTT
TRBD2	TRBV5-1	once	TRBJ2-1	CASSFHGTSGRNEQFF	TGCGCCAGCAGCTTCCACGGTACTAGCGGGAGGAATGAGCAGTTCTTC
-	TRBV9	once	TRBJ2-1	CASSVGSDNEQFF	TGTGCCAGCAGCGTAGGAAGCGACAATGAGCAGTTCTTC
-	TRBV27	-	TRBJ2-7	CASSPTPPRRGEQYF	TGTGCCAGCAGTCCCACCCCCCCCCGGAGGGGCGAGCAGTACTTC
TRBD2	TRBV28	-	TRBJ2-5	CASSLGPSGREETQYF	TGTGCCAGCAGTTTAGGGCCTAGCGGGCGGGAAGAGACCCAGTACTTC
TRBD2	TRBV29-1	-	TRBJ2-3	CSHTSGADTDTQYF	TGCAGCCATACTAGCGGGGCAGATACAGATACGCAGTATTTT
-	TRBV28	-	TRBJ2-1	CASSLLQGGPTTQGFF	TGTGCCAGCAGTTTACTTCAGGGGGGACCGACCACGCAAGGGTTCTTC
-	TRBV27	-	TRBJ1-5	CASRLQGLAQPQHF	TGTGCCAGCAGGTTACAGGGTCTCGCTCAGCCCCAGCATTTT
TRBD1	TRBV15	-	TRBJ1-6	CATSRGGQGNSPLHF	TGTGCCACCAGCAGAGGGGGACAGGGGAATTCACCCCTCCACTTT
-	TRBV6-5	-	TRBJ1-4	CASSTRQVPEKLFF	TGTGCCAGCAGTACCCGACAGGTCCCGGAAAAACTGTTTTTT
-	TRBV7-9	-	TRBJ2-4	CASSFHDRGNIQYF	TGTGCCAGCAGCTTCCACGATCGGGGGAACATTCAGTACTTC
TRBD2	TRBV7-3	once	TRBJ2-1	CASSLSGGSSYNEQFF	TGTGCCAGCAGCTTAAGCGGGGGTAGCTCCTACAATGAGCAGTTCTTC